The sequence of this T cell receptor beta chain was determined in a study of cytomegalovirus exposure and HLA in healthy donors. Comment on this clone: Its specificity is not known.

The PCR made use of 60 Vbeta and 13 Jbeta primers. Assay: immunoSEQ multiplex PCR; the TCRdb copy retains only in-frame clones and omits some. Of roughly 70,000 clones listed, roughly nine tenths are singletons. Study-level findings and limits: Earlier analysis found most TCR beta V segments productive about 87% or about 30% of the time.

V lost 5 bases, J lost 3 bases, and 3 bases stayed unmatched. This CDR3 comprises 15 residues. CDR1 is MNHEY and CDR2 is SVGAGI in the germline V gene. Sequenced sample: PBMCs. The V gene is TRBV6-5, the J gene TRBJ2-4; 11 bases fit TRBD1. This TCR came from a woman younger than 45 in good health and CMV-seropositive. DNA for the CDR3: TGTGCCAGCAGTGGACAGGGGGCCGGCAAAAACATTCAGTACTTC. Translated: CASSGQGAGKNIQYF.